This entry is about one TCR beta chain. Its antigen is as yet unknown. PCR employed 60 Vbeta and 13 Jbeta primers. Only in-frame clones appear in the TCRdb table, and some are missing; sequencing was by immunoSEQ multiplex PCR. The sample lists about 130,000 clones, around 74% occurring once. This sample stems from a study of cytomegalovirus exposure and HLA in healthy donors. Across the study: Unique TCR beta sequences numbering some 120 million came from about 179 million T cells in an earlier analysis. Study-level findings and limits: TCR beta chain V- and J-gene trimming was linked, in a later analysis, to a missense variant in DCLRE1C. Some TCR beta chains (about 180 of them) were listed as cytomegalovirus-associated. Exclusion applied to some V segments, including TRBV6-2 and TRBV6-3, as they were indistinguishable.

V lost 3 bases to trimming and J lost 4 bases, with 16 bases between them. The CDR3 has 15 amino acids. Germline lookup yields CDR1 SGHNT and CDR2 YYREEE (reference sequence). Sequenced sample: PBMCs. The clonotype was recovered from a man aged 18 to 29 in good health and CMV-seropositive. The genes are TRBV5-4 and TRBJ2-5, with D unresolved. The CDR3 DNA is TGTGCCAGCAGCTCCTCCCCCGGGTCGGGAGAGACCCAGTACTTC. Protein: CASSSSPGSGETQYF.